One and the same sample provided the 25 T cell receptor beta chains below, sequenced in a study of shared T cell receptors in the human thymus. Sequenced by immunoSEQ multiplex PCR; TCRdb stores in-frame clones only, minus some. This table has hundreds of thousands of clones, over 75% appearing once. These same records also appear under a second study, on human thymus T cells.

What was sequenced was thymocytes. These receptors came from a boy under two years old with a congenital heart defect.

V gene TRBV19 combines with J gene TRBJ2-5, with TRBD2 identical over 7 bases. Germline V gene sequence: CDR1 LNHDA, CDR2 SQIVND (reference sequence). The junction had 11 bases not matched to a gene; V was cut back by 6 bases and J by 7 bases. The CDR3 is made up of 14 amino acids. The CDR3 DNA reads TGTGCCAGTAGCACCTGGGGGGGGACGGGGACCCAGTACTTC. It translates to CASSTWGGTGTQYF.

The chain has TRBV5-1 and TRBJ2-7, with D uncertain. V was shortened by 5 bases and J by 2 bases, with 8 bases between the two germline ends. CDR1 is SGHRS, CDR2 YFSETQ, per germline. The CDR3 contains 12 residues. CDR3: CASSNRTYEQYF. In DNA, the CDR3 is TGCGCCAGCAGTAACAGAACCTACGAGCAGTACTTC.

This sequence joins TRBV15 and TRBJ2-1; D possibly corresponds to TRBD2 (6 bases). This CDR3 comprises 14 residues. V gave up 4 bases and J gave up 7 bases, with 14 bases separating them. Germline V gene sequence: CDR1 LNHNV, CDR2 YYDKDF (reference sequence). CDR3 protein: CATSMGGPRNEQFF. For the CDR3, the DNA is TGTGCCACCAGCATGGGGGGTCCAAGAAATGAGCAGTTCTTC.

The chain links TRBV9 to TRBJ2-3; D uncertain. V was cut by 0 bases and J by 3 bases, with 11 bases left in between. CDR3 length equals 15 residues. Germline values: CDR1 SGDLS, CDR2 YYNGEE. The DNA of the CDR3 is TGTGCCAGCAGCGTAGCGGTAAAAACGACAGATACGCAGTATTTT. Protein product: CASSVAVKTTDTQYF.

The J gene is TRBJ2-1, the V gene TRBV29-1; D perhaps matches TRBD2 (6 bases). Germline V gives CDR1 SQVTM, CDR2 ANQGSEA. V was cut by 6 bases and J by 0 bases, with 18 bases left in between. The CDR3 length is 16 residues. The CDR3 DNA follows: TGCAGCGTCCCTGGGATGGGGGAGGTCTCCTACAATGAGCAGTTCTTC. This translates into CSVPGMGEVSYNEQFF.

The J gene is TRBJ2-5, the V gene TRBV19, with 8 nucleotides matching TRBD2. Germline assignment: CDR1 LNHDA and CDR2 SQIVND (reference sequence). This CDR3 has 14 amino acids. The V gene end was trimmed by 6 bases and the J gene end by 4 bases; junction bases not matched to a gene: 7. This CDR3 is CASRPRLATETQYF. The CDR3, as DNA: TGTGCCAGTAGACCAAGACTAGCGACAGAGACCCAGTACTTC.

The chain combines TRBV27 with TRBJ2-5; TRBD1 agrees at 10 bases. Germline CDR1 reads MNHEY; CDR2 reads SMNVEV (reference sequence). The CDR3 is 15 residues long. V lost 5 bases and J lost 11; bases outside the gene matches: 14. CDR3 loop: CASSPRDRGPGEQYF. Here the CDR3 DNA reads TGTGCCAGCAGTCCGAGGGACAGGGGTCCCGGGGAGCAGTACTTC.

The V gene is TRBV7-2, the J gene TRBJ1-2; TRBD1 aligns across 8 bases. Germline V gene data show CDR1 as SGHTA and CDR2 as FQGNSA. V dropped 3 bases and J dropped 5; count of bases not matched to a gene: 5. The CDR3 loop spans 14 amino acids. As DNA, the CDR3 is TGTGCCAGCAGCTTCTCCGGGACAGGATATGGCTACACCTTC. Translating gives CASSFSGTGYGYTF.

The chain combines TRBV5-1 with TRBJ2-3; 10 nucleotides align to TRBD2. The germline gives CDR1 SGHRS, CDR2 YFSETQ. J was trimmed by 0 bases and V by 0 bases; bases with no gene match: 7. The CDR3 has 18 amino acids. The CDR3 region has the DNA TGCGCCAGCAGCTTGGCATTAGCGGGAGGCCCTAGCACAGATACGCAGTATTTT. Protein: CASSLALAGGPSTDTQYF. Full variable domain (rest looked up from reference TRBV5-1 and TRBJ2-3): KAGVTQTPRYLIKTRGQQVTLSCSPISGHRSVSWYQQTPGQGLQFLFEYFSETQRNKGNFPGRFSGRQFSNSRSEMNVSTLELGDSALYLCASSLALAGGPSTDTQYFGPGTRLTVL.

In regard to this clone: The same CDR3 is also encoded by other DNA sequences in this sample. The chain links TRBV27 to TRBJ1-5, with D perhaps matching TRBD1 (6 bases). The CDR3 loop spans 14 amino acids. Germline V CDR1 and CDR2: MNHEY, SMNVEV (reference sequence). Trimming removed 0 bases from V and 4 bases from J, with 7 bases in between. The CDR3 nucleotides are TGTGCCAGCAGTTTATCGAGGGGGAATCAGCCCCAGCATTTT. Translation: CASSLSRGNQPQHF.

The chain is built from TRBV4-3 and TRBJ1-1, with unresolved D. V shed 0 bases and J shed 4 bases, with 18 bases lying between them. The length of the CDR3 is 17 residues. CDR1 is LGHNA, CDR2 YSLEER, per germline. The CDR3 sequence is CASSQEWSRVWSTEAFF. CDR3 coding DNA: TGCGCCAGCAGCCAAGAATGGAGCCGAGTTTGGAGCACTGAAGCTTTCTTT.

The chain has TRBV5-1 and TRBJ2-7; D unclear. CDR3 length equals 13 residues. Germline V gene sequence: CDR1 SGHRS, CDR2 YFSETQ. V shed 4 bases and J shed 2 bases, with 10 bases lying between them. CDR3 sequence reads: CASSVTVPYEQYF. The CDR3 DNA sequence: TGCGCCAGCAGCGTAACAGTGCCCTACGAGCAGTACTTC. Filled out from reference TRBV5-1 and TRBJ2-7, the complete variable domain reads KAGVTQTPRYLIKTRGQQVTLSCSPISGHRSVSWYQQTPGQGLQFLFEYFSETQRNKGNFPGRFSGRQFSNSRSEMNVSTLELGDSALYLCASSVTVPYEQYFGPGTRLTVT.

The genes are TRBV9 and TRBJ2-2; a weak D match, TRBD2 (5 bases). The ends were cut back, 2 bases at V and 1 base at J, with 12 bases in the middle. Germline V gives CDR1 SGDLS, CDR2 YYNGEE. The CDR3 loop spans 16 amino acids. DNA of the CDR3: TGTGCCAGCAGCGTCTCGACTACACAGAACACCGGGGAGCTGTTTTTT. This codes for CASSVSTTQNTGELFF.

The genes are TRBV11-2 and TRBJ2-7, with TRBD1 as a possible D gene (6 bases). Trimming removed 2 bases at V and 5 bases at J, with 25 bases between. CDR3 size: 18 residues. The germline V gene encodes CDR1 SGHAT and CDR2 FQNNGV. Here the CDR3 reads CASSLTGLGQGIENEQYF. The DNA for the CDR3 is TGTGCCAGCAGCTTAACGGGTTTGGGGCAGGGGATAGAAAACGAGCAGTACTTC. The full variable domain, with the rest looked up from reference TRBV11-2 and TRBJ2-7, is EAGVAQSPRYKIIEKRQSVAFWCNPISGHATLYWYQQILGQGPKLLIQFQNNGVVDDSQLPKDRFSAERLKGVDSTLKIQPAKLEDSAVYLCASSLTGLGQGIENEQYFGPGTRLTVT.

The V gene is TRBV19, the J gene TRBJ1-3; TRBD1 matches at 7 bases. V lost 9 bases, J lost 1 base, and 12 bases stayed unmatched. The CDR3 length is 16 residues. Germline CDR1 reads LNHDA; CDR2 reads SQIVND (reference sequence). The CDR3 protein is CASKTGEGRSGNTIYF. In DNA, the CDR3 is TGTGCCAGCAAAACAGGGGAAGGGCGGTCTGGAAACACCATATATTTT. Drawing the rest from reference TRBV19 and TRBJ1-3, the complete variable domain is DGGITQSPKYLFRKEGQNVTLSCEQNLNHDAMYWYRQDPGQGLRLIYYSQIVNDFQKGDIAEGYSVSREKKESFPLTVTSAQKNPTAFYLCASKTGEGRSGNTIYFGEGSWLTVV.

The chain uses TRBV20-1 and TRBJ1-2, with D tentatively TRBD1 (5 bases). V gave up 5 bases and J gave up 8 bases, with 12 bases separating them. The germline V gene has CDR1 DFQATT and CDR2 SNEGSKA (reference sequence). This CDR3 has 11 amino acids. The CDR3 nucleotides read TGCAGTGCTGACCAGGGTTTGGGCTACACCTTC. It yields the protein CSADQGLGYTF.

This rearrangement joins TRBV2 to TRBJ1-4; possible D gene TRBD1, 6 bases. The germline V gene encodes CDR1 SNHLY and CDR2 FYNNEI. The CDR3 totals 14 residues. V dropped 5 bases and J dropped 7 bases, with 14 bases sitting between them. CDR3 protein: CASSLQGFGEKLFF. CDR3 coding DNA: TGTGCCAGCAGTCTACAGGGATTTGGTGAAAAACTGTTTTTT. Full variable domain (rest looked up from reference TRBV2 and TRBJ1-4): EPEVTQTPSHQVTQMGQEVILRCVPISNHLYFYWYRQILGQKVEFLVSFYNNEISEKSEIFDDQFSVERPDGSNFTLKIRSTKLEDSAMYFCASSLQGFGEKLFFGSGTQLSVL.

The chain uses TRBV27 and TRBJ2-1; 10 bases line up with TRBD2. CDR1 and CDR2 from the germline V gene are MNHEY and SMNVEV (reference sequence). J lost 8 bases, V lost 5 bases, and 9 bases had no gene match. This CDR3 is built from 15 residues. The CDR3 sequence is CASSPRAGGFYEQFF. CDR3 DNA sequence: TGTGCCAGCAGTCCCCGAGCGGGAGGGTTCTATGAGCAGTTCTTC.

The CDR3 loop is CASSFGAGGVYEQYF. The DNA of the CDR3 is TGTGCCAGCAGTTTTGGGGCAGGGGGTGTCTACGAGCAGTACTTC. The rearrangement uses TRBV27 and TRBJ2-7; TRBD1 matches at 7 bases. The germline V gene encodes CDR1 MNHEY and CDR2 SMNVEV (reference sequence). This CDR3 has 15 residues. V shed 3 bases, J shed 3 bases, and the junction held 8 bases outside the gene matches.

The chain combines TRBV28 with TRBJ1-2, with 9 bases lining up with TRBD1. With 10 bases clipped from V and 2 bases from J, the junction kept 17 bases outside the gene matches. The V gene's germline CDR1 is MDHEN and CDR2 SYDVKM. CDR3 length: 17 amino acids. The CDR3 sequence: CATLIHPPGTGNYGYTF. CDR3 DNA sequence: TGTGCCACCTTAATCCATCCTCCCGGGACAGGGAACTATGGCTACACCTTC.

The CDR3 sequence: CASSPLTGGQQETQYF. DNA for the CDR3: TGTGCCAGCAGCCCCCTGACAGGGGGGCAACAAGAGACCCAGTACTTC. The chain carries TRBV7-9 and TRBJ2-5; 9 bases are shared with TRBD1. Germline-derived CDR1 and CDR2 are SEHNR and FQNEAQ (reference sequence). CDR3 size: 16 residues. V was clipped by 5 bases and J by 2 bases; unmatched bases: 9.

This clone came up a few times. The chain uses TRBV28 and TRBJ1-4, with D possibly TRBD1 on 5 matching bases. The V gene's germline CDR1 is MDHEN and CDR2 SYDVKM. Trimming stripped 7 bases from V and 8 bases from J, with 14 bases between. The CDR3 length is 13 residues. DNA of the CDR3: TGTGCCAGCAAACGGGGGGTTCGGGAAAAACTGTTTTTT. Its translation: CASKRGVREKLFF.

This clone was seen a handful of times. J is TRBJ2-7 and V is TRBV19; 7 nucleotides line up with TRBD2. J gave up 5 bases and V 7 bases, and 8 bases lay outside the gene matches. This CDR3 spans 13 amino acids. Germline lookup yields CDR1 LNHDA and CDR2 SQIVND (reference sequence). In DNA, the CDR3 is TGTGCCAGTATTCGGGGGGTAGTCCACGAGCAGTACTTC. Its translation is CASIRGVVHEQYF.

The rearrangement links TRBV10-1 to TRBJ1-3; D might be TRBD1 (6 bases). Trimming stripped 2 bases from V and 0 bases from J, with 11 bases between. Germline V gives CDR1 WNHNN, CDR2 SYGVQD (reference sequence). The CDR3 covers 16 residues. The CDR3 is CASSEDRDISGNTIYF. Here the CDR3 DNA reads TGCGCCAGCAGTGAGGACCGGGACATCTCTGGAAACACCATATATTTT.

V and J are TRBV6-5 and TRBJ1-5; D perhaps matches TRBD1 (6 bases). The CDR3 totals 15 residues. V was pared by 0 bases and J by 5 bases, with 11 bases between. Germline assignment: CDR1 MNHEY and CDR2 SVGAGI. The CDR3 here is CASSYSDSIYQPQHF. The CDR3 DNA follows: TGTGCCAGCAGTTACTCGGACAGTATCTATCAGCCCCAGCATTTT.